Following are 8 T cell receptor beta chains from one sample sequenced in a study of T cell repertoires in cytomegalovirus infection. Their antigens are not known. TCRdb called the reads again in MiXCR, with one record for every CDR3 protein. In the table there are fewer than 900,000 distinct CDR3 sequences, about 28% of which are singletons. Specimen: cultured CD8+ T cells from PBMCs, collected from culture after CMV antigen stimulation. All receptors come from a human donor in good health (CMV status not recorded). Some clones in this sample may be carry-over from other donors' samples.

This clonotype has a count of ten or more. The V call is TRBV12-3 or TRBV12-4, the J call TRBJ1-4; maybe TRBD1 (6 bases). Deletions cut 6 bases from V and 0 bases from J, with 11 bases between. The CDR3 sequence is 15 residues long. CDR3 coding DNA: TGTGCCAGCAGACCACAGGGAGCAACTAATGAAAAACTGTTTTTT. Protein sequence: CASRPQGATNEKLFF.

This clonotype has at least ten counts. The chain recombines TRBV12-5 with TRBJ2-1, with TRBD1 matching over 11 bases. The CDR3 is 15 amino acids. CDR1 LGHNT and CDR2 FRNRAP come from the germline V gene. V gave up 4 bases and J gave up 8 bases; unmatched junction bases: 7. CDR3: CASGYGQGASHEQFF. The CDR3 DNA reads TGTGCTAGTGGTTACGGACAGGGGGCGAGCCATGAGCAGTTCTTC.

CDR3 region: CSVLSWEGENEQFF. For the CDR3, the DNA is TGCAGCGTTCTCTCATGGGAGGGGGAAAATGAGCAGTTCTTC. V usage is TRBV29-1 and J usage is TRBJ2-1; possibly TRBD2 for D (7 bases). V dropped 5 bases and J dropped 7 bases, with 18 bases sitting between them. Germline CDR1 is SQVTM and CDR2 is ANQGSEA. CDR3 length equals 14 residues.

This clonotype was detected only a few times. The chain carries TRBV6-5 and TRBJ1-1; 7 bases align to TRBD1. CDR3 size: 23 residues. The V gene end was trimmed by 0 bases and the J gene end by 4 bases; junction bases not matched to a gene: 29. From germline, CDR1 is MNHEY and CDR2 SVGAGI. The CDR3 DNA reads as TGTGCCAGCAGTTACTCCGCAGGGGGGCGGCGTGAGGGATGGGTTCAGCATGCCACTGAAGCTTTCTTT. Translated, it gives CASSYSAGGRREGWVQHATEAFF.

This clonotype turned up a few times. The chain is built from TRBV27 and TRBJ1-3, with unresolved D. This CDR3 spans 16 amino acids. Germline V gene data show CDR1 as MNHEY and CDR2 as SMNVEV (reference sequence). V was cut by 2 bases and J by 0 bases, with 11 bases left in between. CDR3 amino acids: CASSLRHVGSGNTIYF. CDR3 bases: TGTGCCAGCAGTTTACGCCACGTGGGCTCTGGAAACACCATATATTTT.

The chain recombines TRBV7-2 with TRBJ1-2; D ambiguous. Deletions cut 6 bases from V and 0 bases from J, with 20 bases between. The CDR3 is made up of 17 amino acids. The germline V gene has CDR1 SGHTA and CDR2 FQGNSA. The CDR3 nucleotides read TGTGCCAGCAGTCCCGGGCCTTATAAATTAACTAACTATGGCTACACCTTC. This translates into CASSPGPYKLTNYGYTF.

The rearrangement joins TRBV4-1 to TRBJ1-1; D is unclear. This CDR3 contains 14 residues. V was clipped by 1 base and J by 4 bases, with 10 bases between them. Germline V gene lookup returns CDR1 MGHRA and CDR2 YSYEKL. The CDR3 nucleotides read TGCGCCAGCAGCCAAGGGAGGGATGGCACTGAAGCTTTCTTT. Amino acid sequence: CASSQGRDGTEAFF.

The CDR3 DNA reads TGTGCCAGCAGTCACGGGACACCTATCTCTGGGGCCAACGTCCTGACTTTC. Protein product: CASSHGTPISGANVLTF. This sequence joins TRBV12-3 or TRBV12-4 and TRBJ2-6, with D possibly matching TRBD1 (6 bases). This CDR3 region has 17 residues. The ends were cut back, 5 bases at V and 0 bases at J, with 14 bases in the middle.